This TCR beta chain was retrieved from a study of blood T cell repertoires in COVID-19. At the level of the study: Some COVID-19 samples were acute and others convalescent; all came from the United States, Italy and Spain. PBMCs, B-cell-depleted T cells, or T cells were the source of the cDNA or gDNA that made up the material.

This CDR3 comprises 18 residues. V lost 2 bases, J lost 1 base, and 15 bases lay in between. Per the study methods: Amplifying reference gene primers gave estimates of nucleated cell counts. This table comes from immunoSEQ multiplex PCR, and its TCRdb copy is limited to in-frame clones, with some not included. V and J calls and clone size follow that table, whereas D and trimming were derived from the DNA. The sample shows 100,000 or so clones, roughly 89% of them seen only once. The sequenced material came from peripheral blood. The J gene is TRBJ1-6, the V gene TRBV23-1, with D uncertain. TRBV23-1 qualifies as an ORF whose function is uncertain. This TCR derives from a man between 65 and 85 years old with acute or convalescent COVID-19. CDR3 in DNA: TGCGCCAGCAGTCAACCCCCTCAAGGCGGGTCCTATAATTCACCCCTCCACTTT. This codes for CASSQPPQGGSYNSPLHF.